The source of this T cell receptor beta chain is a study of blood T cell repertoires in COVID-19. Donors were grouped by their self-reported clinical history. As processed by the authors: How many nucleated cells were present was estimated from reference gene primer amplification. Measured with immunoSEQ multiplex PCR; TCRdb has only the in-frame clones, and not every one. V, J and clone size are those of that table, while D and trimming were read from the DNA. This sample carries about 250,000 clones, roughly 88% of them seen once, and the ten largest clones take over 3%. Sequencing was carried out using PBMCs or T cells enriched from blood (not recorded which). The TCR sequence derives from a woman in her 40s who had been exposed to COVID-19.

CDR3 nucleotide sequence: TGCGCCAGCAGTTTAGACAGGGATAGCTCCTACGAGCAGTACTTC. Its translation is CASSLDRDSSYEQYF. The chain joins TRBV5-1 to TRBJ2-7; 7 positions agree with TRBD1. The germline V gene encodes CDR1 SGHRS and CDR2 YFSETQ. The CDR3 is 15 residues long. Unmatched junction bases numbered 8, after V lost 5 bases and J lost 0 bases.